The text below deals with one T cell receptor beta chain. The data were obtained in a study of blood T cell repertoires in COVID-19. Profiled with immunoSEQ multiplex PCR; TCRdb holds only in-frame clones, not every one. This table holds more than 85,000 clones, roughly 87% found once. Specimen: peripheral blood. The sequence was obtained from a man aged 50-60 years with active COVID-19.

The CDR3 loop reads CASSEGTGTGEQFF. In DNA form, the CDR3 reads TGTGCCAGCAGTGAAGGGACCGGGACAGGGGAGCAGTTCTTC. The gene calls are TRBV2 and TRBJ2-1, with 9 bases that match TRBD1. V lost 1 base, J lost 10 bases, and 5 bases stayed unmatched. The CDR3 consists of 14 residues. Per germline, CDR1 SNHLY and CDR2 FYNNEI.